Each of the 13 T cell receptor beta chains below was sequenced from the same sample in a study of cytomegalovirus exposure and HLA in healthy donors. Clones were read by immunoSEQ multiplex PCR, and TCRdb kept only the in-frame ones, dropping some. This sample has approximately 200,000 clones, with 80% to 85% found just once. The sequenced material came from PBMCs. All receptors derive from a woman between 25 and 40 years old in good health and CMV-seronegative.

The V and J genes are TRBV5-1 and TRBJ2-2; D may be TRBD1 (6 bases). With 1 base removed from V and 4 bases from J, the gap between germline ends came to 11 bases. The CDR3 has 15 residues. CDR1 and CDR2 (germline): SGHRS, YFSETQ. The CDR3 spells CASSLRQDSTGELFF. CDR3 DNA: TGCGCCAGCAGCTTGAGACAGGATAGCACCGGGGAGCTGTTTTTT.

DNA for the CDR3: TGTGCCAGCAGTGGTAGGGGTGGCACCGGGGAGCTGTTTTTT. Its protein is CASSGRGGTGELFF. The chain employs TRBV2 and TRBJ2-2; a weak D match, TRBD1 (5 bases). V shed 4 bases and J shed 4 bases, with 10 bases lying between them. The CDR3 consists of 14 residues. Germline V gene data show CDR1 as SNHLY and CDR2 as FYNNEI.

V is TRBV5-5 and J is TRBJ1-5; a possible D gene is TRBD1 (6 bases). The CDR3 spans 15 residues. With 1 base removed from V and 1 base from J, the gap between germline ends came to 9 bases. The germline gives CDR1 SGHKS, CDR2 YYEKEE (reference sequence). The CDR3 reads CASSLRTESNQPQHF. The CDR3 nucleotides read TGTGCCAGCAGCTTGAGGACAGAGAGCAATCAGCCCCAGCATTTT.

V usage is TRBV6-1 and J usage is TRBJ2-1, with D perhaps matching TRBD1 (7 bases). CDR3 size: 16 residues. Germline V gene lookup returns CDR1 MNHNS and CDR2 SASEGT. V was trimmed by 1 base and J by 2 bases, leaving 12 bases between them. CDR3 protein: CASSEGGGGPYNEQFF. In DNA, the CDR3 is TGTGCCAGCAGTGAAGGAGGAGGGGGCCCCTACAATGAGCAGTTCTTC.

This clone was counted between two and nine times. The V call is TRBV30, the J call TRBJ1-2; 7 bases fit TRBD1. The germline gives CDR1 GTSNPN, CDR2 SVGIG (reference sequence). The CDR3 is 14 amino acids. V dropped 2 bases and J dropped 6; count of bases not matched to a gene: 9. This CDR3 is CAWSYESTGNGYTF. The CDR3 DNA sequence: TGTGCCTGGAGTTATGAATCGACAGGGAATGGCTACACCTTC.

This clone was counted once. With only one base between it and a far larger clone, this is likely a read error. The chain carries TRBV4-2 and TRBJ1-2; 10 nucleotides align to TRBD1. The CDR3 runs 15 residues. Germline assignment: CDR1 LGHNA and CDR2 YNFKEQ. Unmatched junction bases numbered 7, after V lost 5 bases and J lost 4 bases. The CDR3: CASSSMTGGLYGYTF. DNA for the CDR3: TGTGCCAGCAGCTCCATGACAGGGGGCCTCTATGGCTACACCTTC.

The rearrangement links TRBV5-1 to TRBJ1-4; 10 bases agree with TRBD1. Germline assignment: CDR1 SGHRS and CDR2 YFSETQ. The CDR3 has 14 amino acids. V dropped 7 bases and J dropped 7; count of bases not matched to a gene: 7. CDR3 in amino acids: CASSPGTGAEKLFF. The CDR3 DNA sequence: TGCGCCAGCTCACCCGGGACAGGGGCTGAAAAACTGTTTTTT. The variable domain in full, completed from reference TRBV5-1 and TRBJ1-4, reads KAGVTQTPRYLIKTRGQQVTLSCSPISGHRSVSWYQQTPGQGLQFLFEYFSETQRNKGNFPGRFSGRQFSNSRSEMNVSTLELGDSALYLCASSPGTGAEKLFFGSGTQLSVL.

J is TRBJ2-1 and V is TRBV18; TRBD2 aligns across 13 bases. The CDR3 extends over 14 amino acids. Germline-derived CDR1 and CDR2 are KGHSH and LQKENI. V gave up 8 bases and J gave up 6 bases; unmatched junction bases: 4. CDR3 sequence: CASRGLAGRNEQFF. The CDR3 nucleotides read TGTGCCAGCCGGGGACTAGCGGGACGCAATGAGCAGTTCTTC.

The J gene is TRBJ1-5, the V gene TRBV28; D uncertain. Germline V gives CDR1 MDHEN, CDR2 SYDVKM. Trimming shortened V by 1 base and J by 2 bases, and 12 bases separated the two germline ends. The CDR3 spans 16 residues. The CDR3 is CASSLYTGAGNQPQHF. As DNA, the CDR3 is TGTGCCAGCAGTTTATATACCGGCGCGGGCAATCAGCCCCAGCATTTT.

This clone was seen only a few times. The V gene is TRBV2, the J gene TRBJ2-3; 8 positions agree with TRBD2. Trimming took 7 bases from V and 6 from J; bases not matched to a gene: 9. Germline lookup yields CDR1 SNHLY and CDR2 FYNNEI. The CDR3 has 14 residues. The CDR3 sequence is CASNPGLEEDTQYF. The CDR3 nucleotides are TGTGCCAGCAATCCGGGACTAGAGGAGGATACGCAGTATTTT.

J is TRBJ2-5 and V is TRBV30; D remains ambiguous. The V and J ends lost 7 bases and 5 bases respectively, with 14 bases between them. The CDR3 consists of 12 residues. Per germline, CDR1 GTSNPN and CDR2 SVGIG (reference sequence). CDR3 sequence reads: CAFKLSRETQYF. DNA for the CDR3: TGTGCCTTCAAACTCAGCAGGGAGACCCAGTACTTC. Variable domain in full (rest from reference TRBV30 and TRBJ2-5): SQTIHQWPATLVQPVGSPLSLECTVEGTSNPNLYWYRQAAGRGLQLLFYSVGIGQISSEVPQNLSASRPQDRQFILSSKKLLLSDSGFYLCAFKLSRETQYFGPGTRLLVL.

This clone is a singleton in its sample. V is TRBV7-9 and J is TRBJ1-1; D not resolved. The CDR3 sequence is 15 residues long. Germline CDR1 reads SEHNR; CDR2 reads FQNEAQ (reference sequence). Trimming stripped 1 base from V and 4 bases from J, with 13 bases between. CDR3 loop: CASSLGSGRGTEAFF. CDR3 coding DNA: TGTGCCAGCAGCTTAGGGAGCGGGCGGGGCACTGAAGCTTTCTTT.

This clone has only one observation. The V call is TRBV6-1, the J call TRBJ1-2; D is ambiguous. V was cut by 6 bases and J by 7 bases, with 6 bases left in between. The CDR3 spans 10 residues. CDR1 is MNHNS, CDR2 SASEGT, per germline. The CDR3 DNA reads TGTGCCAGCAGCACTGGTGGCTACACCTTC. The encoded protein is CASSTGGYTF.